The 5 T cell receptor beta chains presented below share a single source sample, sequenced in a study of blood T cell repertoires in COVID-19. The method was immunoSEQ multiplex PCR; TCRdb's version includes in-frame clones alone and lacks a portion of them. The profile shows approximately 230,000 clones, 88% of them singletons. The sample taken for sequencing was peripheral blood. The receptors derive from a woman between 35 and 50 years old who had recovered from COVID-19.

The rearrangement uses TRBV30 and TRBJ1-6; TRBD1 might be the D (5 bases). The CDR3 covers 11 residues. The V end was cut by 0 bases, the J end by 13 bases, with 7 bases between. CDR1 and CDR2 from the germline V gene are GTSNPN and SVGIG (reference sequence). The CDR3 reads CAWSVGGPLHF. CDR3 in DNA: TGTGCCTGGAGTGTCGGGGGGCCCCTCCACTTT.

This clone was found once. This chain joins TRBV12-3 or TRBV12-4 and TRBJ1-6, with D maybe TRBD1 (6 bases). This CDR3 has 13 residues. V lost 5 bases, J lost 10 bases, and 12 bases lay in between. CDR3 region: CASSQQGSSPLHF. The CDR3 bases are TGTGCCAGCAGTCAACAGGGTAGCTCACCCCTCCACTTT.

The gene calls are TRBV28 and TRBJ1-4; perhaps TRBD1 as D (6 bases). Trimming took off 6 bases at V and 8 bases at J, with 25 bases between the two ends. Germline CDR1 MDHEN, CDR2 SYDVKM. The CDR3 contains 17 residues. The CDR3: CASRGDTTWDLREKLFF. CDR3 coding DNA: TGTGCCAGCAGGGGGGACACAACCTGGGACCTACGGGAAAAACTGTTTTTT.

In DNA, the CDR3 is TGTGCCAGCAGCTTAGAGTTTAGCGGGAGGGCCGTAATCGGGGAGCTGTTTTTT. Encoded protein: CASSLEFSGRAVIGELFF. V and J are TRBV7-8 and TRBJ2-2; TRBD2 matches at 11 bases. V lost 1 base, J lost 7 bases, and 11 bases stayed unmatched. CDR3 length: 18 amino acids. CDR1 and CDR2 from the germline V gene are SGHVS and FQNEAQ.

The rearrangement joins TRBV2 to TRBJ2-3; D perhaps matches TRBD1 (5 bases). The germline gives CDR1 SNHLY, CDR2 FYNNEI. CDR3 length: 15 residues. V dropped 6 bases and J dropped 1 base, with 14 bases sitting between them. The CDR3 bases are TGTGCCAGCAGCCTAGGGGTTCAGGGCACAGATACGCAGTATTTT. It codes for CASSLGVQGTDTQYF. The complete variable domain, with remaining parts taken from reference TRBV2 and TRBJ2-3, reads EPEVTQTPSHQVTQMGQEVILRCVPISNHLYFYWYRQILGQKVEFLVSFYNNEISEKSEIFDDQFSVERPDGSNFTLKIRSTKLEDSAMYFCASSLGVQGTDTQYFGPGTRLTVL.